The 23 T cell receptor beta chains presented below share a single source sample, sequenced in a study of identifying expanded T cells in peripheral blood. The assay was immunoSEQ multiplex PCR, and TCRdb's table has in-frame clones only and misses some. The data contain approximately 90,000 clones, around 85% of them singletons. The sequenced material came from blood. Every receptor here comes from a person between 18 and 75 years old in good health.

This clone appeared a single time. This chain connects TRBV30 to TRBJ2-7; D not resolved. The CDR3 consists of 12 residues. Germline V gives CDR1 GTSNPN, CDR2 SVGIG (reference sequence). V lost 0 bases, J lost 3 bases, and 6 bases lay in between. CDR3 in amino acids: CAWSVDRYEQYF. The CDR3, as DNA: TGTGCCTGGAGTGTCGACCGCTACGAGCAGTACTTC.

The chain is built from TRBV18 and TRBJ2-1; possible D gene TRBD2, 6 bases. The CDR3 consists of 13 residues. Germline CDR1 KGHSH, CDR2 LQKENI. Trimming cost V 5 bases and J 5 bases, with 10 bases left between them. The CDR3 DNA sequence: TGTGCCAGCTCAGGAGGGCAGGACAATGAGCAGTTCTTC. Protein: CASSGGQDNEQFF.

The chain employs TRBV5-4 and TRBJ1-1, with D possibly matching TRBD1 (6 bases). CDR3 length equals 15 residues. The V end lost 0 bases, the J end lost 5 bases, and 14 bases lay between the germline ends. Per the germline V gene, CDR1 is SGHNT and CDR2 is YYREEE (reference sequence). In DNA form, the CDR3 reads TGTGCCAGCAGCTTGGGGGGCAGGGGACTTACTGAAGCTTTCTTT. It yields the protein CASSLGGRGLTEAFF.

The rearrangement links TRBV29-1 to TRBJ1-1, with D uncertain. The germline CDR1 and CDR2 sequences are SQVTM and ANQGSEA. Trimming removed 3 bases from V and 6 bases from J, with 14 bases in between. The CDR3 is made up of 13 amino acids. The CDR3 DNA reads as TGCAGCGTTGACCCGGGGAGGCTGGCTGAAGCTTTCTTT. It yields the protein CSVDPGRLAEAFF.

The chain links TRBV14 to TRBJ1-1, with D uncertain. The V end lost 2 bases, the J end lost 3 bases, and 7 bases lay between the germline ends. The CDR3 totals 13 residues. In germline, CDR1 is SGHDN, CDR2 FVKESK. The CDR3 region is CASSQMMYTEAFF. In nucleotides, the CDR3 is TGTGCCAGCAGCCAAATGATGTACACTGAAGCTTTCTTT.

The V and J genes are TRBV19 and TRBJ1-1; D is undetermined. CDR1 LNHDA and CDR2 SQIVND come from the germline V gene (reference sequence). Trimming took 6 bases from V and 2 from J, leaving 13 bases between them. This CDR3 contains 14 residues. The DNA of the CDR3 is TGTGCCAGTAGGGGGTCCCTTCCTAACACTGAAGCTTTCTTT. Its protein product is CASRGSLPNTEAFF.

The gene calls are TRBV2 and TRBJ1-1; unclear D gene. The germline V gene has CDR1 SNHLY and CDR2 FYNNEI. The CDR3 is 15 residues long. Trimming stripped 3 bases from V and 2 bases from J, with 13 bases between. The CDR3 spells CASSDIRTVNTEAFF. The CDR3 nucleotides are TGTGCCAGCAGTGATATACGGACTGTAAACACTGAAGCTTTCTTT.

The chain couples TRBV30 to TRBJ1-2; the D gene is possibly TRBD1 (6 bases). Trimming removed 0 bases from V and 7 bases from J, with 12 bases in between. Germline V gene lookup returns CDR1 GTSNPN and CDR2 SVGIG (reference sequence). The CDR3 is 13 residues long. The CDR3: CAWSVLQGSGYTF. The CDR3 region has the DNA TGTGCCTGGAGTGTACTACAGGGAAGTGGCTACACCTTC.

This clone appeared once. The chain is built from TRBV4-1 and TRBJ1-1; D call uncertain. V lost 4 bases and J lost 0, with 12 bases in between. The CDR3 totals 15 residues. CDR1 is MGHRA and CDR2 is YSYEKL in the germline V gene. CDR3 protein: CASSRLIPVNTEAFF. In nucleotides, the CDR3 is TGCGCCAGCAGCCGCTTAATACCCGTGAACACTGAAGCTTTCTTT.

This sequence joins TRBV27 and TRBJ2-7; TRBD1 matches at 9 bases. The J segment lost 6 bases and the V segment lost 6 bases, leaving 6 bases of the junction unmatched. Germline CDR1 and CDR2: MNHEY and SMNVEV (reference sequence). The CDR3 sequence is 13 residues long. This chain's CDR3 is CASRWGQGREQYF. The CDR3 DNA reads TGTGCCAGCAGGTGGGGACAGGGCCGCGAGCAGTACTTC.

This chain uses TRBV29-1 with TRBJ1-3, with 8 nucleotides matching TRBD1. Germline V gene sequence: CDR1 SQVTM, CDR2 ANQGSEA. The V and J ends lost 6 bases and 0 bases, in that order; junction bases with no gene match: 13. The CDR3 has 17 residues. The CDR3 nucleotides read TGCAGCGTCCTGACTCCCGGGACAGGTCGCTCTGGAAACACCATATATTTT. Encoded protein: CSVLTPGTGRSGNTIYF. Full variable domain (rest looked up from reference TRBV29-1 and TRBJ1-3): SAVISQKPSRDICQRGTSLTIQCQVDSQVTMMFWYRQQPGQSLTLIATANQGSEATYESGFVIDKFPISRPNLTFSTLTVSNMSPEDSSIYLCSVLTPGTGRSGNTIYFGEGSWLTVV.

For the CDR3, the DNA is TGTGCCAGCAGCCAAGATTCGTTTGTTAACTATGGCTACACCTTC. It translates to CASSQDSFVNYGYTF. The chain couples TRBV14 to TRBJ1-2; D remains unclear. Germline V lookup: CDR1 SGHDN, CDR2 FVKESK. V dropped 0 bases and J dropped 1 base, with 9 bases sitting between them. The CDR3 is 15 residues long.

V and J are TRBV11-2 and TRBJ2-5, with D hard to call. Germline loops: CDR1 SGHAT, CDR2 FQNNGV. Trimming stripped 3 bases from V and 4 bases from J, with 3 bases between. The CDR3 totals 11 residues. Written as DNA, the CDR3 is TGTGCCAGCAGCTTGGGAGAGACCCAGTACTTC. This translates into CASSLGETQYF.

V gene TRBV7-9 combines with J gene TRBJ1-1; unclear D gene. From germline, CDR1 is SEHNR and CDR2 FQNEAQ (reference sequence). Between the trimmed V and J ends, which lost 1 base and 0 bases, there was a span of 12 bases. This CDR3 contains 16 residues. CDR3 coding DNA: TGTGCCAGCAGCTTAGGCGGCCCGGGGATGAACACTGAAGCTTTCTTT. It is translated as CASSLGGPGMNTEAFF.

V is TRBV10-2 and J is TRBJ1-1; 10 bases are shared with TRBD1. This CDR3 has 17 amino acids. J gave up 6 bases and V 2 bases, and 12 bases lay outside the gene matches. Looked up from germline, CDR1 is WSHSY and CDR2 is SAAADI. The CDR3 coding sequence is TGCGCCAGCAGTGAGCTTAGAGGACAGGGGGGGCGGCCTGAAGCTTTCTTT. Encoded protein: CASSELRGQGGRPEAFF.

DNA of the CDR3: TGTGCCAGCGGCGGGGAACTTGGCTACACCTTC. It encodes CASGGELGYTF. V is TRBV2 and J is TRBJ1-2; no firm D call. Germline V gene sequence: CDR1 SNHLY, CDR2 FYNNEI. The CDR3 is 11 amino acids. The V end was cut by 8 bases, the J end by 7 bases, with 11 bases between. Using reference TRBV2 and TRBJ1-2 for the parts outside the CDR3, the full variable domain is EPEVTQTPSHQVTQMGQEVILRCVPISNHLYFYWYRQILGQKVEFLVSFYNNEISEKSEIFDDQFSVERPDGSNFTLKIRSTKLEDSAMYFCASGGELGYTFGSGTRLTVV.

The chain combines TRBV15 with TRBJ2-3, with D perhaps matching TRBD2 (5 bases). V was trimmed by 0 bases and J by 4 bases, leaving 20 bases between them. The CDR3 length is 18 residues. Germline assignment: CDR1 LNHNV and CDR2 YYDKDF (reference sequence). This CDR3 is CATSRDKSEGYRPDTQYF. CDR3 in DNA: TGTGCCACCAGCAGAGATAAGTCAGAGGGATACCGACCAGATACGCAGTATTTT.

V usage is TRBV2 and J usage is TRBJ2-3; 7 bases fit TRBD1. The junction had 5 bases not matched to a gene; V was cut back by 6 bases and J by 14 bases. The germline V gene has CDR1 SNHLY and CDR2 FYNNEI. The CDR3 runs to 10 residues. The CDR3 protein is CASSEGQPYF. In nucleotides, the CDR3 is TGTGCCAGCAGCGAGGGACAGCCGTATTTT.

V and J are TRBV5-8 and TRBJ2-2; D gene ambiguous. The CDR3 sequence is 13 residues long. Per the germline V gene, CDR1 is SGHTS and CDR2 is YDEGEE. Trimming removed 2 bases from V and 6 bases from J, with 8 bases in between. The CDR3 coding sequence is TGTGCCAGCAGCTTATCCGTAGCCGGGGAGCTGTTTTTT. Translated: CASSLSVAGELFF.

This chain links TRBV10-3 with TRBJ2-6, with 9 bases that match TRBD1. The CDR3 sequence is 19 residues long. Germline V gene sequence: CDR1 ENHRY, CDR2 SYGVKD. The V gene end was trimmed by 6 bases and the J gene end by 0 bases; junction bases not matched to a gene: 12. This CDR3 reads CAIRRDGTGFPSGANVLTF. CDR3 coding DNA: TGTGCCATCAGGAGAGACGGGACAGGGTTCCCCTCTGGGGCCAACGTCCTGACTTTC.

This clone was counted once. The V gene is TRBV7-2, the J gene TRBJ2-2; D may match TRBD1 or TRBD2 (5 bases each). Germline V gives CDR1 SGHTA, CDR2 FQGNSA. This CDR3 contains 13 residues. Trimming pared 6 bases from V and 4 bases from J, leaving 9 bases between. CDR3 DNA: TGTGCCAGCAGACCAGGGAGCACCGGGGAGCTGTTTTTT. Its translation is CASRPGSTGELFF.

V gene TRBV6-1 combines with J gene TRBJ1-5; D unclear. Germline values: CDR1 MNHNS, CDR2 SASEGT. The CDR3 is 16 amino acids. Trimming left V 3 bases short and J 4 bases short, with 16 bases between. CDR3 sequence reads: CASSDFAFTPNQPQHF. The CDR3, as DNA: TGTGCCAGCAGTGATTTTGCCTTCACCCCGAATCAGCCCCAGCATTTT.

This CDR3 is CASSFAGTVRETQYF. In DNA, the CDR3 is TGTGCCAGCAGCTTCGCCGGGACAGTTAGAGAGACCCAGTACTTC. V usage is TRBV7-2 and J usage is TRBJ2-5; 7 nucleotides match TRBD1. Trimming at V came to 3 bases and at J to 4 bases, leaving 8 bases not matched to a gene. Germline CDR1 reads SGHTA; CDR2 reads FQGNSA. The CDR3 length is 15 residues.